These 17 T cell receptor beta chains originate from one sample sequenced in a study of blood T cell repertoires in COVID-19. The method was immunoSEQ multiplex PCR; TCRdb's version includes in-frame clones alone and lacks a portion of them. The table includes 350,000 to 550,000 clones, 70% to 90% detected once. Sequencing input: PBMCs or T cells enriched from blood (not recorded which). Receptors originate from a woman aged 18-35 years with acute COVID-19.

V usage is TRBV7-8 and J usage is TRBJ1-2, with 7 nucleotides matching TRBD1. This CDR3 is 15 amino acids long. Germline loops: CDR1 SGHVS, CDR2 FQNEAQ. V lost 5 bases and J lost 0; bases outside the gene matches: 6. CDR3 DNA sequence: TGTGCCAGCAGCCCAAGGGACAGCTCTAACTATGGCTACACCTTC. It yields the protein CASSPRDSSNYGYTF.

This chain uses TRBV9 with TRBJ2-1; 12 nucleotides agree with TRBD2. Per germline, CDR1 SGDLS and CDR2 YYNGEE. V shed 4 bases, J shed 7 bases, and the junction held 6 bases outside the gene matches. The CDR3 is made up of 15 amino acids. CDR3 residues: CASSFRLAGDNEQFF. The CDR3 nucleotides read TGTGCCAGCAGCTTTAGACTAGCGGGAGATAATGAGCAGTTCTTC.

CDR3: CASSLTGEGTDTQYF. In DNA, the CDR3 is TGCGCCAGCAGCTTGACAGGAGAGGGCACAGATACGCAGTATTTT. The chain joins TRBV5-1 to TRBJ2-3; tentatively, D is TRBD1 (5 bases). The V end lost 1 base, the J end lost 1 base, and 10 bases lay between the germline ends. The CDR3 is made up of 15 amino acids. In germline, CDR1 is SGHRS, CDR2 YFSETQ.

The CDR3 is CASSPLYTDTQYF. CDR3 bases: TGTGCCAGCAGTCCCCTATACACAGATACGCAGTATTTT. The genes are TRBV6-4 and TRBJ2-3, with D hard to call. Trimming shortened V by 5 bases and J by 2 bases, and 8 bases separated the two germline ends. Germline CDR1 reads MRHNA; CDR2 reads SNTAGT. This CDR3 has 13 residues.

The V and J genes are TRBV12-5 and TRBJ2-3, with D uncertain. The length of the CDR3 is 15 residues. CDR1 and CDR2 from the germline V gene are LGHNT and FRNRAP. Deletions cut 1 base from V and 0 bases from J, with 8 bases between. CDR3 region: CASGLGEISTDTQYF. Written as DNA, the CDR3 is TGTGCTAGTGGTTTGGGAGAGATTAGCACAGATACGCAGTATTTT. Supplemented by reference TRBV12-5 and TRBJ2-3, the full variable domain reads DARVTQTPRHKVTEMGQEVTMRCQPILGHNTVFWYRQTMMQGLELLAYFRNRAPLDDSGMPKDRFSAEMPDATLATLKIQPSEPRDSAVYFCASGLGEISTDTQYFGPGTRLTVL.

The J gene is TRBJ2-7, the V gene TRBV21-1; TRBD2 is the table's D call and was not checked against the DNA. TRBV21-1 is annotated as a pseudogene. The length of the CDR3 is 18 residues. The CDR3 region is CASSKARSRLAGENEQYF. CDR3 DNA: TGTGCCAGCAGCAAAGCGCGGTCCCGACTAGCGGGGGAAAACGAGCAGTACTTC.

This clone was recorded a few times. The rearrangement links TRBV2 to TRBJ1-6, with D unresolved. CDR1 and CDR2 from the germline V gene are SNHLY and FYNNEI. This CDR3 is built from 17 residues. Trimming pared 6 bases from V and 0 bases from J, leaving 15 bases between. The CDR3 bases are TGTGCCAGCAGCGCTCTTCACCTAAGCTCCTATAATTCACCCCTCCACTTT. Its translation: CASSALHLSSYNSPLHF.

The chain is built from TRBV6-5 and TRBJ2-1; D gene unclear. Germline loops: CDR1 MNHEY, CDR2 SVGAGI. The ends were cut back, 0 bases at V and 0 bases at J, with 6 bases in the middle. The CDR3 is made up of 15 amino acids. CDR3 coding DNA: TGTGCCAGCAGTTACTCCCCGGTCTCCTACAATGAGCAGTTCTTC. Translated: CASSYSPVSYNEQFF.

V gene TRBV28 combines with J gene TRBJ1-1; no clear D gene. Per germline, CDR1 MDHEN and CDR2 SYDVKM. The CDR3 is 11 amino acids. V shed 8 bases and J shed 8 bases, with 12 bases lying between them. In DNA form, the CDR3 reads TGTGCCAGCTCAAGCGGGTTAGAAGCTTTCTTT. Its protein product is CASSSGLEAFF.

This sequence joins TRBV28 and TRBJ1-1, with D tentatively TRBD1 (5 bases). The CDR3 spans 13 residues. In germline, CDR1 is MDHEN, CDR2 SYDVKM. Trimming removed 6 bases at V and 10 bases at J, with 18 bases between. CDR3 DNA: TGTGCCAGCAGGGGGGGAGGGGTTCGTAGAGCTTTCTTT. Translation gives CASRGGGVRRAFF.

This sequence joins TRBV6-1 and TRBJ1-2; a possible D gene is TRBD1 (6 bases). The CDR3 is 12 residues long. Trimming took off 1 base at V and 8 bases at J, with 8 bases between the two ends. In germline, CDR1 is MNHNS, CDR2 SASEGT. The CDR3: CASSEGGLGYTF. In DNA, the CDR3 is TGTGCCAGCAGTGAAGGGGGGCTCGGCTACACCTTC.

The chain has TRBV7-2 and TRBJ2-3; D might be TRBD1 (6 bases). The CDR3 runs to 14 residues. CDR1 SGHTA and CDR2 FQGNSA come from the germline V gene. Trimming left V 6 bases short and J 0 bases short, with 10 bases between. The DNA of the CDR3 is TGTGCCAGCAGGACAGGAGCTAGCACAGATACGCAGTATTTT. Protein product: CASRTGASTDTQYF.

V and J are TRBV9 and TRBJ1-6; 9 positions agree with TRBD1. Germline loops: CDR1 SGDLS, CDR2 YYNGEE. V lost 4 bases and J lost 10; bases outside the gene matches: 6. The CDR3 contains 14 residues. The CDR3 reads CASSRRTGDSPLHF. The CDR3 region has the DNA TGTGCCAGCAGCAGACGGACAGGGGACTCACCCCTCCACTTT.

Many counts were recorded for this clone. The V and J genes are TRBV6-6 and TRBJ1-5; TRBD1 matches at 11 bases. Looked up from germline, CDR1 is MNHNY and CDR2 is SVGAGI (reference sequence). After removal of 5 bases from V and 6 bases from J, the junction contained 3 bases not matched to a gene. The CDR3 contains 14 residues. CDR3 nucleotides: TGTGCCAGCAGTAGGACAGGGGGCGGTCAGCCCCAGCATTTT. Translated: CASSRTGGGQPQHF.

The chain recombines TRBV6-4 with TRBJ2-7, with D hard to call. The CDR3 extends over 13 amino acids. Trimming left V 4 bases short and J 3 bases short, with 10 bases between. Germline CDR1 is MRHNA and CDR2 is SNTAGT. The CDR3 nucleotides are TGTGCCAGCAGTGCGAGGCCGAGCTACGAGCAGTACTTC. This encodes CASSARPSYEQYF.

The DNA for the CDR3 is TGTGCCAGCAGCGGAGTTGGCGGGGTCACCTACAATGAGCAGTTCTTC. Its translation is CASSGVGGVTYNEQFF. The gene calls are TRBV7-9 and TRBJ2-1, with D possibly being TRBD2 (6 bases). Trimming removed 5 bases at V and 2 bases at J, with 16 bases between. This CDR3 spans 16 amino acids. Per the germline V gene, CDR1 is SEHNR and CDR2 is FQNEAQ (reference sequence).

This chain connects TRBV10-1 to TRBJ1-2; perhaps TRBD1 as D (6 bases). In germline, CDR1 is WNHNN, CDR2 SYGVQD (reference sequence). This CDR3 contains 14 residues. The V end lost 2 bases, the J end lost 3 bases, and 10 bases lay between the germline ends. The CDR3 region has the DNA TGCGCCAGCAGTGAGGCAGGGGTCGACTATGGCTACACCTTC. Amino acid sequence: CASSEAGVDYGYTF.